This T cell receptor beta chain was sequenced for a study of blood T cell repertoires in COVID-19 (dated by TCRdb to the early 2020s). About the study as a whole: Samples covering the acute and convalescent phases of COVID-19 were provided by collaborators in the United States, Italy and Spain. The material from the prospective study consisted of cDNA or gDNA derived from T cells, B-cell-depleted T cells, or PBMCs. Subjects who had been exposed to COVID-19, were actively infected with it, or had recovered from it provided the deeply sampled blood TCRbeta repertoires that made up the dataset. The repertoires were made available in a free public database intended to serve as a resource for research on the immune response to SARS-CoV-2. The samples were drawn from the first 160 participants of the ongoing ImmuneRACE study and from some 1,300 subjects provided by 6 global collaborators. A de-identified subject ID, COVID-19 status, age in years and sex were almost always included in the sample metadata. Where HLA class I and class II types were available, the types were taken from metadata supplied by the sample provider, not from assay-based typing. The paper's findings and limits, for the study overall: The amount of clinical and demographic metadata varied by source and participant and was provided uncurated.

Concerning this clone: Its antigen target is currently unknown. One base away there is no much larger clone; base qualities are not given.

TCRbeta CDR3 regions were amplified from genomic DNA using the immunoSEQ Assay, a bias-controlled multiplex PCR. The original pipeline was this. The number of nucleated cells in each sample was estimated from the amplification of reference gene primers within the assay. To quantify the absolute abundance of each unique TCRbeta CDR3 rearrangement, sequence reads were collapsed and filtered. For each sample, productive Simpson clonality was calculated as the square root of Simpson's diversity index over productive rearrangements. TCRdb re-hosts the immuneACCESS table, in-frame sequences only. Its copies lack some clones; in the studies checked, an unresolved V gene accounts for under half of them, and the cause for the rest is not known. That table gives V, J and clone size, and the DNA gave D and trimming. The sample yields approximately 290,000 clones; roughly 85% were counted once. The ten largest clones take up 4% to 4.5% of the sample.

For CDR1 and CDR2, the germline V gene lists MDHEN and SYDVKM. The CDR3 spans 15 residues, from the cysteine through the phenylalanine. The sequence is cut down to CDR3 DNA, 45 bases in frame from base 1. V gives up 5 bases and J gives up 0 bases, and the segment between their germline ends measures 11 bases. In the prospective study, participants were roughly 18 to 100 years old, resided in about two dozen geographic areas of the United States, and were enrolled through a virtual design. In the prospective study, participants were assigned to cohorts based on the clinical history participants reported in a screening survey and a study questionnaire. For ImmuneRACE Cohort 3, a participant was defined as recovered based on two consecutive negative NP/OP PCR tests, clearance by a healthcare professional, or resolution of symptoms. Each participant in the prospective study had whole blood, serum and a nasopharyngeal or oropharyngeal swab collected by mobile phlebotomists. Additional blood draws and questionnaires over an approximately two-month period could optionally be provided by prospective study participants. Prospective study blood samples were shipped either frozen or at room temperature before DNA extraction.

The rearrangement joined TRBV28 to TRBJ1-3, and perhaps TRBD1 as D gene, on 6 matching bases. This TCR derives from a woman between 25 and 40 years old who had recovered from COVID-19. Sequencing was carried out using PBMCs or T cells enriched from blood (not recorded which). The DNA is TGTGCCAGCAGTAACGGACAGCGCTCTGGAAACACCATATATTTT. The encoded protein is CASSNGQRSGNTIYF.